This passage covers 21 T cell receptor beta chains from one sample sequenced in a study of blood T cell repertoires in COVID-19. The table came from immunoSEQ multiplex PCR; TCRdb's copy has only in-frame clones and leaves some out. The sample carries roughly 390,000 clones, 85% recorded once. Sequenced material: peripheral blood. All receptors come from a woman between 18 and 30 years old with acute or convalescent COVID-19.

The chain carries TRBV7-9 and TRBJ2-1; 9 bases match TRBD1. Germline trimming cut 4 bases from V and 3 bases from J; bases unmatched to any gene: 4. The CDR3 consists of 15 residues. CDR1 is SEHNR, CDR2 FQNEAQ, per germline (reference sequence). CDR3 sequence: CASSSPGQGYNEQFF. For the CDR3, the DNA is TGTGCCAGCAGCTCACCGGGACAGGGCTACAATGAGCAGTTCTTC.

The chain is built from TRBV19 and TRBJ2-7, with D tentatively TRBD1 (6 bases). Per the germline V gene, CDR1 is LNHDA and CDR2 is SQIVND (reference sequence). This CDR3 region has 15 residues. Between the trimmed V and J ends, which lost 5 bases and 5 bases, there was a span of 19 bases. The CDR3 is CASSPTGSPSHEQYF. DNA for the CDR3: TGTGCCAGTAGTCCCACAGGGTCGCCCTCGCACGAGCAGTACTTC.

This rearrangement joins TRBV7-2 to TRBJ1-1, with D possibly TRBD1 on 5 matching bases. V gave up 3 bases and J gave up 0 bases, with 23 bases separating them. The CDR3 has 19 amino acids. Germline CDR1 is SGHTA and CDR2 is FQGNSA. The CDR3 bases are TGTGCCAGCAGCTTCACGGGGCTGGGCGGGGCGATTATGAACACTGAAGCTTTCTTT. It specifies CASSFTGLGGAIMNTEAFF. The entire variable domain, with the rest obtained from reference TRBV7-2 and TRBJ1-1, is as follows: GAGVSQSPSNKVTEKGKDVELRCDPISGHTALYWYRQSLGQGLEFLIYFQGNSAPDKSGLPSDRFSAERTGGSVSTLTIQRTQQEDSAVYLCASSFTGLGGAIMNTEAFFGQGTRLTVV.

To note about this clone: Other DNA sequences of this sample code for an identical CDR3. The chain joins TRBV6-5 to TRBJ1-3; maybe TRBD1 (5 bases). Trimming removed 0 bases at V and 0 bases at J, with 6 bases between. This CDR3 is 15 amino acids long. Germline V gene sequence: CDR1 MNHEY, CDR2 SVGAGI. In DNA form, the CDR3 reads TGTGCCAGCAGTTACTCAAGGGGCTCTGGAAACACCATATATTTT. Encoded protein: CASSYSRGSGNTIYF.

DNA of the CDR3: TGTGCCAGCAGTGTAGAGGGGAGGAAGACCCAGTACTTC. Amino acid sequence: CASSVEGRKTQYF. The rearrangement uses TRBV2 and TRBJ2-5; TRBD2 might be the D (6 bases). V was clipped by 4 bases and J by 6 bases, with 12 bases between them. The CDR3 runs to 13 residues. The germline gives CDR1 SNHLY, CDR2 FYNNEI.

This clone was recorded many times. The chain couples TRBV2 to TRBJ2-3; 8 bases are shared with TRBD1. V trimming: 4 bases; J trimming: 6 bases; junction bases outside the gene matches: 9. The CDR3 runs 15 residues. Germline values: CDR1 SNHLY, CDR2 FYNNEI. The CDR3 DNA follows: TGTGCCAGCAGTGTCACAGGGGGTAGTTTGGATACGCAGTATTTT. This encodes CASSVTGGSLDTQYF.

The V gene is TRBV19, the J gene TRBJ2-6; D ambiguous. Germline lookup yields CDR1 LNHDA and CDR2 SQIVND (reference sequence). The CDR3 is 16 amino acids. Trimming stripped 2 bases from V and 0 bases from J, with 8 bases between. CDR3 in amino acids: CASSIRRPSGANVLTF. Here the CDR3 DNA reads TGTGCCAGTAGTATACGCAGGCCCTCTGGGGCCAACGTCCTGACTTTC.

This rearrangement joins TRBV30 to TRBJ1-1; D not resolved. V lost 2 bases and J lost 1, with 8 bases in between. This CDR3 spans 13 amino acids. Germline CDR1 and CDR2: GTSNPN and SVGIG (reference sequence). Here the CDR3 DNA reads TGTGCCTGGAGTACTGGAGGGAACACTGAAGCTTTCTTT. This translates into CAWSTGGNTEAFF.

The chain recombines TRBV18 with TRBJ2-1, with TRBD2 matching over 10 bases. V lost 3 bases and J lost 0; bases outside the gene matches: 5. In germline, CDR1 is KGHSH, CDR2 LQKENI. The CDR3 runs 17 residues. CDR3 amino acids: CASSPLGLASSYNEQFF. The CDR3, as DNA: TGTGCCAGCTCACCCTTGGGACTAGCGAGCTCCTACAATGAGCAGTTCTTC.

This chain connects TRBV3-1 (or the pseudogene TRBV3-2) to TRBJ1-3; 7 bases align to TRBD1. The CDR3 spans 17 residues. After removal of 4 bases from V and 1 base from J, the junction contained 10 bases not matched to a gene. Germline V gene sequence: CDR1 LGHDT, CDR2 YNNKEL (reference sequence). In nucleotides, the CDR3 is TGTGCCAGCAGCCGTATCGCGACAGGGATTTCTGGAAACACCATATATTTT. Translated, it gives CASSRIATGISGNTIYF.

This chain joins TRBV27 and TRBJ2-1; D uncertain. This CDR3 region has 14 residues. V lost 0 bases, J lost 4 bases, and 7 bases lay in between. Germline CDR1 MNHEY, CDR2 SMNVEV (reference sequence). This CDR3 is CASSLSIEYNEQFF. In nucleotides, the CDR3 is TGTGCCAGCAGTTTATCGATAGAATACAATGAGCAGTTCTTC.

This chain connects TRBV15 to TRBJ2-7, with 10 bases identical to TRBD2. Germline trimming cut 6 bases from V and 2 bases from J; bases unmatched to any gene: 4. CDR3 length equals 14 residues. From germline, CDR1 is LNHNV and CDR2 YYDKDF (reference sequence). The CDR3 nucleotides read TGTGCCACCAGTGCCGGGACTAGCGCCTACGAGCAGTACTTC. It encodes CATSAGTSAYEQYF.

The J gene is TRBJ1-1, the V gene TRBV27, with unresolved D. This CDR3 region has 15 residues. The germline CDR1 and CDR2 sequences are MNHEY and SMNVEV (reference sequence). Trimming left V 0 bases short and J 0 bases short, with 8 bases between. CDR3 in amino acids: CASSLSSYLNTEAFF. CDR3 bases: TGTGCCAGCAGTTTATCGAGTTATCTGAACACTGAAGCTTTCTTT.

The rearrangement links TRBV9 to TRBJ1-6; possible D gene TRBD1, 6 bases. The CDR3 loop spans 15 amino acids. Germline V gene sequence: CDR1 SGDLS, CDR2 YYNGEE. V lost 3 bases and J lost 10, with 17 bases in between. DNA of the CDR3: TGTGCCAGCAGCGCGTCCGGGACAACGAGCTCACCCCTCCACTTT. Translating it yields CASSASGTTSSPLHF.

The chain recombines TRBV6-5 with TRBJ1-2, with D perhaps TRBD1 (6 bases). The CDR3 has 13 residues. The germline V and J ends were trimmed by 7 bases and 4 bases, with 13 bases remaining between them. Germline values: CDR1 MNHEY, CDR2 SVGAGI. The CDR3: CASKTDSSYGYTF. The CDR3 DNA reads as TGTGCCAGCAAAACGGACAGTAGCTATGGCTACACCTTC.

This clone was seen a few times. The rearrangement joins TRBV9 to TRBJ2-2; 13 positions agree with TRBD2. There are 16 residues in the CDR3. The germline V gene has CDR1 SGDLS and CDR2 YYNGEE. V shed 4 bases, J shed 5 bases, and the junction held 5 bases outside the gene matches. The CDR3 sequence is CASSRGLAGETGELFF. The CDR3 DNA is TGTGCCAGCAGCCGCGGACTAGCGGGAGAAACCGGGGAGCTGTTTTTT.

The rearrangement links TRBV25-1 to TRBJ1-1; 10 bases match TRBD1. The J segment lost 5 bases and the V segment lost 1 base, leaving 13 bases of the junction unmatched. Looked up from germline, CDR1 is MGHDK and CDR2 is SYGVNS. The CDR3 totals 18 residues. The CDR3 sequence is CASSESPGQGRGRTEAFF. The DNA for the CDR3 is TGTGCCAGCAGTGAATCACCGGGACAGGGGAGAGGAAGAACTGAAGCTTTCTTT.

This chain connects TRBV30 to TRBJ1-1; no clear D gene. Germline values: CDR1 GTSNPN, CDR2 SVGIG (reference sequence). The CDR3 has 14 residues. Trimming took 0 bases from V and 3 from J, leaving 11 bases between them. The CDR3 DNA is TGTGCCTGGAGTGTACTGAGGATTGACACTGAAGCTTTCTTT. Translating it yields CAWSVLRIDTEAFF.

This clone was observed a handful of times. This rearrangement joins TRBV5-4 to TRBJ1-1; the D gene is possibly TRBD1 (5 bases). Germline assignment: CDR1 SGHNT and CDR2 YYREEE (reference sequence). Trimming pared 5 bases from V and 3 bases from J, leaving 8 bases between. CDR3 length: 12 residues. The CDR3 nucleotides read TGTGCCAGCAGTGGAGGGGACACTGAAGCTTTCTTT. Amino acids: CASSGGDTEAFF.

This clone was seen more than once but under ten times. The rearrangement joins TRBV6-5 to TRBJ1-3; no definite D call. Germline V gene sequence: CDR1 MNHEY, CDR2 SVGAGI. The CDR3 runs to 14 residues. Between the trimmed V and J ends, which lost 7 bases and 0 bases, there was a span of 10 bases. DNA of the CDR3: TGTGCCAGCATCCCACTGTTCTCTGGAAACACCATATATTTT. Translation: CASIPLFSGNTIYF.

This clone was recorded a few times. This rearrangement joins TRBV28 to TRBJ1-5; no firm D call. V was clipped by 2 bases and J by 3 bases, with 17 bases between them. Germline CDR1 MDHEN, CDR2 SYDVKM. This CDR3 has 17 residues. The CDR3 DNA is TGTGCCAGCAGTTTAATACGGCAGGCCTTTATCAATCAGCCCCAGCATTTT. Translating it yields CASSLIRQAFINQPQHF.